The clone carrying this T cell receptor beta chain appeared a few times. Each CDR3 protein is one row after TCRdb ran MiXCR on the RT-PCR reads. The data contain 500,000 or so distinct CDR3 sequences, around 9.9% of them singletons. This sample is part of a study of response to subunit inactivated influenza vaccine. Trimming took 1 base from V and 2 from J; bases not matched to a gene: 4. Germline V gene data show CDR1 as MGHDK and CDR2 as SYGVNS. The CDR3 spans 16 residues. The V call is TRBV25-1, the J call TRBJ2-1; 8 bases are shared with TRBD2. This sequence originates from a man aged 50 to 60 who received an inactivated influenza vaccine. The sample consisted of PBMCs from blood, taken about 40 days after vaccination. CDR3 bases: TGTGCCAGCAGTGAATTTCCGGGACTAGCCTACAATGAGCAGTTCTTC. It yields the protein CASSEFPGLAYNEQFF.